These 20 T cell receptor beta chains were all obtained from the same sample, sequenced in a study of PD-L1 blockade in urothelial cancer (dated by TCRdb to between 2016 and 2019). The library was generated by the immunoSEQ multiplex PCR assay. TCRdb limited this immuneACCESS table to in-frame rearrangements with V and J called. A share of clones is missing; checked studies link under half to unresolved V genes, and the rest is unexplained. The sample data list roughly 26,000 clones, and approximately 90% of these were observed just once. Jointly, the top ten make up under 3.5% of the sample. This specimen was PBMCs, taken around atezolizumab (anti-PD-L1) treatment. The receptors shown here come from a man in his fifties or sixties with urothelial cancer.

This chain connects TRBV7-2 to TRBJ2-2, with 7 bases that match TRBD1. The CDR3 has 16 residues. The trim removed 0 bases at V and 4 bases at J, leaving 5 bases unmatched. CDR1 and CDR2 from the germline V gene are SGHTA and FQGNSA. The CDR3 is CASSLAPTGTTGELFF. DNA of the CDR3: TGTGCCAGCAGCTTAGCCCCGACAGGGACCACCGGGGAGCTGTTTTTT.

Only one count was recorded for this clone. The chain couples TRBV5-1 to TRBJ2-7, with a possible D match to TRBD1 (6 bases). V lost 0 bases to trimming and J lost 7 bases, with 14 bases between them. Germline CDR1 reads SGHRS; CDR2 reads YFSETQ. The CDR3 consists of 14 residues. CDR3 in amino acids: CASSLALGASEQYF. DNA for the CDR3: TGCGCCAGCAGCTTGGCCCTGGGGGCAAGTGAGCAGTACTTC.

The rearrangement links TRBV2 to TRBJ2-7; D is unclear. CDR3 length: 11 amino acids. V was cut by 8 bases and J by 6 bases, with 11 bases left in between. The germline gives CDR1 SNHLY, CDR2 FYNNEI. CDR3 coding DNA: TGTGCCAGCCGCGGCGTTAGCGAGCAGTACTTC. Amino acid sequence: CASRGVSEQYF.

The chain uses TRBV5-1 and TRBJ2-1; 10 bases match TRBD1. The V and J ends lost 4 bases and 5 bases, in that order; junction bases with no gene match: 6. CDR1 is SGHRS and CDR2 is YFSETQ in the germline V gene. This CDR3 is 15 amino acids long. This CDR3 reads CASSLGQGLHNEQFF. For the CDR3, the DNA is TGCGCCAGCAGCCTGGGACAGGGGTTACACAATGAGCAGTTCTTC.

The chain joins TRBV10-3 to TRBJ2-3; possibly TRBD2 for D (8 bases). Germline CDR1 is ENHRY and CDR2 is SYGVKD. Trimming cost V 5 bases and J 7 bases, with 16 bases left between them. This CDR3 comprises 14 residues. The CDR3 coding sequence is TGTGCCATCAGTCGGGAGGGGGCAATGAATACGCAGTATTTT. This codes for CAISREGAMNTQYF.

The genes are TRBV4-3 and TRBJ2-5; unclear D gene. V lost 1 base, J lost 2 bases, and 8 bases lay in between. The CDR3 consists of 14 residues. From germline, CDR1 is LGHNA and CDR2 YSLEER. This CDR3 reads CASSQGSQQETQYF. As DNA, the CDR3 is TGCGCCAGCAGCCAAGGATCCCAGCAAGAGACCCAGTACTTC.

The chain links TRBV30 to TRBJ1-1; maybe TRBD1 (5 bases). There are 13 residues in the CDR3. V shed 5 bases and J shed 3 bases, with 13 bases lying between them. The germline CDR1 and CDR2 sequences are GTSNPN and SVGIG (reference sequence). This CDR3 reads CAWARDSDTEAFF. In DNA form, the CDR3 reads TGTGCCTGGGCTAGGGACTCCGACACTGAAGCTTTCTTT.

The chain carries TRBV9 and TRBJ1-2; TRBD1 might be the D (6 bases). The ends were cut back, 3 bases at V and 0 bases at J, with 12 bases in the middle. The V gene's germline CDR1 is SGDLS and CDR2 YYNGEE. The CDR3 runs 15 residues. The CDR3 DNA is TGTGCCAGCAGCGCGATACAGGGAGCTAACTATGGCTACACCTTC. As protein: CASSAIQGANYGYTF. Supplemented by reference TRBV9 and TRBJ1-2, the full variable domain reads DSGVTQTPKHLITATGQRVTLRCSPRSGDLSVYWYQQSLDQGLQFLIQYYNGEERAKGNILERFSAQQFPDLHSELNLSSLELGDSALYFCASSAIQGANYGYTFGSGTRLTVV.

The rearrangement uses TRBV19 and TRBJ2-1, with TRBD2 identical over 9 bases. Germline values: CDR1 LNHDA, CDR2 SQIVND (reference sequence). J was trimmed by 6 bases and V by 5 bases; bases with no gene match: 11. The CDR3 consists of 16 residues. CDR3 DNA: TGTGCCAGTAGTCCCCGTAGCGGGAGAATCCGCAATGAGCAGTTCTTC. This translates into CASSPRSGRIRNEQFF.

The CDR3 spells CATSRDFKRITYNEQFF. Written as DNA, the CDR3 is TGTGCCACCAGCAGAGATTTCAAGCGAATAACCTACAATGAGCAGTTCTTC. The chain couples TRBV15 to TRBJ2-1; D gene ambiguous. With 0 bases removed from V and 2 bases from J, the gap between germline ends came to 14 bases. The CDR3 runs 17 residues. The germline gives CDR1 LNHNV, CDR2 YYDKDF (reference sequence).

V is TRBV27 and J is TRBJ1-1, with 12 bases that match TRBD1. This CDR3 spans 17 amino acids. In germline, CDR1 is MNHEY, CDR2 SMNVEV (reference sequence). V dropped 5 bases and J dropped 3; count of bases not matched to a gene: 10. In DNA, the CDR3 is TGTGCCAGCAGTCCCCTAGGGACAGGGGGCCGGGACACTGAAGCTTTCTTT. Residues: CASSPLGTGGRDTEAFF.

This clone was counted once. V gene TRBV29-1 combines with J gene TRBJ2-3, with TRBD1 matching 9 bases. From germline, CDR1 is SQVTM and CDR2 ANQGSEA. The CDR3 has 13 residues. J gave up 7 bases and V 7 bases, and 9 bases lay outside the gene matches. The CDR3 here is CSGTPGQGNTQYF. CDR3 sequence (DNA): TGCAGCGGGACCCCGGGACAGGGCAATACGCAGTATTTT.

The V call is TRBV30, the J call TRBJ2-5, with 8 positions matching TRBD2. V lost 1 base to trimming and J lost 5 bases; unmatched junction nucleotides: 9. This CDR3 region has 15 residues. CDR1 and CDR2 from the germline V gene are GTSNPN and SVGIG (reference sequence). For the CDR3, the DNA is TGTGCCTGGAGTGCTGTAGCGGGGCTAGGGGAGACCCAGTACTTC. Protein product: CAWSAVAGLGETQYF.

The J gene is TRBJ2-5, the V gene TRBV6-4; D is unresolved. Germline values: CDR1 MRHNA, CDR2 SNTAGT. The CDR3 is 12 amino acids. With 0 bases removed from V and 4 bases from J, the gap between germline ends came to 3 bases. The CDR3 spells CASSDSRETQYF. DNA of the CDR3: TGTGCCAGCAGTGACTCGAGAGAGACCCAGTACTTC.

CDR3 region: CAWSNLRQGTGYTF. CDR3 DNA sequence: TGTGCCTGGAGCAACCTACGACAGGGGACCGGCTACACCTTC. V is TRBV30 and J is TRBJ1-2; TRBD1 matches 8 bases. This CDR3 is built from 14 residues. Germline-derived CDR1 and CDR2 are GTSNPN and SVGIG (reference sequence). Trimming at V came to 3 bases and at J to 8 bases, leaving 11 bases not matched to a gene.

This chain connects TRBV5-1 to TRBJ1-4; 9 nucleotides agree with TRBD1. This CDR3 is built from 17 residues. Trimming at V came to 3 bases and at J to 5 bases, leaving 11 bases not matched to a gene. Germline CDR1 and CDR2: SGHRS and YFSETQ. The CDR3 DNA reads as TGCGCCAGCAGCTCTAGTCCGGGACAGGGTATCAATGAAAAACTGTTTTTT. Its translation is CASSSSPGQGINEKLFF.

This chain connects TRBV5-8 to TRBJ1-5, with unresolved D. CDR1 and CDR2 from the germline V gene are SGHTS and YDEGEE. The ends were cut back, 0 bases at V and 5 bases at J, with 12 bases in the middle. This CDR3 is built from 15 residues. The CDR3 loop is CASSLAWSGDQPQHF. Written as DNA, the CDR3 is TGTGCCAGCAGCTTGGCCTGGTCAGGCGATCAGCCCCAGCATTTT. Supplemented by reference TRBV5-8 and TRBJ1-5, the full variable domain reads EAGVTQSPTHLIKTRGQQATLRCSPISGHTSVYWYQQALGLGLQFLLWYDEGEERNRGNFPPRFSGRQFPNYSSELNVNALELEDSALYLCASSLAWSGDQPQHFGDGTRLSIL.

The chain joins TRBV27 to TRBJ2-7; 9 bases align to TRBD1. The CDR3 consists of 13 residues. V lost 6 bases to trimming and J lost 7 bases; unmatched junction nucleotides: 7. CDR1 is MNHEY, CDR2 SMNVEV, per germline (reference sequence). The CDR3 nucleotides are TGTGCCAGCAGAAACAGGGGGCGCAGTGAGCAGTACTTC. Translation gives CASRNRGRSEQYF.

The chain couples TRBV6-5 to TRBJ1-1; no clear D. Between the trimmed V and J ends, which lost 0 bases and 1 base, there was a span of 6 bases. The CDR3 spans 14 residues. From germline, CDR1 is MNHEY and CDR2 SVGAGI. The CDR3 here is CASSYSYRNTEAFF. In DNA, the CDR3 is TGTGCCAGCAGTTACTCTTATCGGAACACTGAAGCTTTCTTT.

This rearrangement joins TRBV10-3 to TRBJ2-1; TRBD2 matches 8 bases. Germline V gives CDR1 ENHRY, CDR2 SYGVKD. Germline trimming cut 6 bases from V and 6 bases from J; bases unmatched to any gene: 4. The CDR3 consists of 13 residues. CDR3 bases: TGTGCCATCAGCGGGACTAGTTCCAATGAGCAGTTCTTC. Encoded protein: CAISGTSSNEQFF.